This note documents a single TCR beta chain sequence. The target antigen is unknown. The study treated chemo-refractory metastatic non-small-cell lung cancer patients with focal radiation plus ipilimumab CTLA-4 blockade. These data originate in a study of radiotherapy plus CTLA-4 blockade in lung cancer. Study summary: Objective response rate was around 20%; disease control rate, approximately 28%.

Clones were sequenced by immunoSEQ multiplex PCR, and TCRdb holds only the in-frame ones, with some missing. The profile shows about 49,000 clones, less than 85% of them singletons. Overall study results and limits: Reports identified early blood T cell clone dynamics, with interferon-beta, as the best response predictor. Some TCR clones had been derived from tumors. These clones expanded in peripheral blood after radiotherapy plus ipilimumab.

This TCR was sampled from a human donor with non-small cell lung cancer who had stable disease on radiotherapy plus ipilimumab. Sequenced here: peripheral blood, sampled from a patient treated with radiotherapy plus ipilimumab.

CDR3 DNA sequence: TGTGCCAGCAGGCCGGGACAGCTCTATGGCTACACCTTC. Its translation: CASRPGQLYGYTF. This chain joins TRBV28 and TRBJ1-2; 7 nucleotides align to TRBD1. The ends lost 6 bases at V and 4 bases at J; junction bases unmatched: 5. Germline V gene data show CDR1 as MDHEN and CDR2 as SYDVKM. The CDR3 has 13 amino acids.